This TCR beta chain was identified during a study of T cell responses to AZD1222 COVID-19 vaccine. CDR3 length: 13 residues. CDR1 SQVTM and CDR2 ANQGSEA come from the germline V gene. Data came from immunoSEQ multiplex PCR; TCRdb stores just in-frame clones and leaves some out. This repertoire shows 130,000 or so clones, just over 85% found once; its top ten account for 20% to 25%. This sample comprised peripheral blood, obtained on day 0 of AZD1222 vaccination. This sequence joins TRBV29-1 and TRBJ2-7, with 10 positions matching TRBD1. This TCR was recovered from an adult in good health. Written as DNA, the CDR3 is TGCAGTACTTCCGGACAGGGGGTCTACGAGCAGTACTTC. Translation gives CSTSGQGVYEQYF.